Presented here are 20 T cell receptor beta chains from one specimen sequenced in a study of preoperative IRX-2 immunotherapy in early breast cancer. Indicated treatment: preoperative locoregional IRX-2 cytokine immunotherapy. This table comes from immunoSEQ multiplex PCR, and its TCRdb copy is limited to in-frame clones, with some not included. The sample has over 950 clones, roughly two thirds seen once. The sequences come from tumor tissue, collected before IRX-2 immunotherapy. These receptors were collected from a human donor with breast cancer.

The chain has TRBV11-3 and TRBJ2-7; D is possibly TRBD1 or TRBD2 (5 bases each). V lost 1 base and J lost 0, with 7 bases in between. From germline, CDR1 is SGHNT and CDR2 YENEEA. The CDR3 is 14 residues long. The CDR3 is CASSLGGSSYEQYF. Here the CDR3 DNA reads TGTGCCAGCAGCTTAGGGGGGAGCTCCTACGAGCAGTACTTC.

This clone was detected only once. The chain joins TRBV6-4 to TRBJ2-7; a possible D gene is TRBD1 (9 bases). Germline V gene sequence: CDR1 MRHNA, CDR2 SNTAGT. The CDR3 is 16 residues long. V lost 6 bases, J lost 5 bases, and 23 bases lay in between. The CDR3 nucleotides are TGTGCCAGCAGAGGAGGTAGCGGGACAGGGCGGAACGAGCAGTACTTC. This translates into CASRGGSGTGRNEQYF.

This sequence joins TRBV18 and TRBJ2-5; possibly TRBD1 for D (5 bases). The CDR3 consists of 12 residues. Trimming removed 2 bases from V and 4 bases from J, with 5 bases in between. Looked up from germline, CDR1 is KGHSH and CDR2 is LQKENI. This CDR3 reads CASSPGAETQYF. DNA of the CDR3: TGTGCCAGCTCACCAGGGGCAGAGACCCAGTACTTC.

This clone was counted between two and nine times. The chain employs TRBV11-3 and TRBJ2-1; 14 bases are a match to TRBD2. With 2 bases clipped from V and 3 bases from J, the junction kept 6 bases outside the gene matches. Germline CDR1 SGHNT, CDR2 YENEEA. There are 18 residues in the CDR3. The CDR3 loop reads CASSLSGLAGVNYNEQFF. CDR3 nucleotides: TGTGCCAGCAGCTTATCGGGACTAGCGGGAGTGAACTACAATGAGCAGTTCTTC.

This clone has more than one count but fewer than ten. CDR3 bases: TGTGCCCCAGGGACAGGGCCCTACGAGCAGTACTTC. Translating gives CAPGTGPYEQYF. V gene TRBV19 combines with J gene TRBJ2-7, with 9 bases aligning to TRBD1. V was pared by 11 bases and J by 2 bases, with 4 bases of the junction left unmatched. This CDR3 comprises 12 residues. Germline V gene sequence: CDR1 LNHDA, CDR2 SQIVND (reference sequence). Using reference TRBV19 and TRBJ2-7 for the parts outside the CDR3, the full variable domain is DGGITQSPKYLFRKEGQNVTLSCEQNLNHDAMYWYRQDPGQGLRLIYYSQIVNDFQKGDIAEGYSVSREKKESFPLTVTSAQKNPTAFYLCAPGTGPYEQYFGPGTRLTVT.

Only a few counts were recorded for this clone. The chain employs TRBV6-8 and TRBJ1-1; 8 nucleotides line up with TRBD1. The CDR3 consists of 15 residues. Trimming cost V 6 bases and J 0 bases; bases outside gene matches: 6. Germline-derived CDR1 and CDR2 are MNHGY and SAAAGT. CDR3 amino acids: CASRPPTGVNTEAFF. The DNA for the CDR3 is TGTGCCAGCAGACCCCCGACAGGGGTGAACACTGAAGCTTTCTTT.

This rearrangement joins TRBV6-8 to TRBJ2-7, with 9 nucleotides matching TRBD1. Germline lookup yields CDR1 MNHGY and CDR2 SAAAGT. V dropped 5 bases and J dropped 1; count of bases not matched to a gene: 9. The CDR3 runs 16 residues. The CDR3 loop is CASSKGGTGKSYEQYF. The CDR3 DNA is TGTGCCAGCAGTAAGGGGGGGACAGGGAAATCCTACGAGCAGTACTTC.

CDR3 DNA: TGTGCCAGCAGCCAAGGGACAGGGGAGAGCGAGACCCAGTACTTC. It is translated as CASSQGTGESETQYF. The chain links TRBV7-6 to TRBJ2-5, with 10 nucleotides matching TRBD1. Trimming took 5 bases from V and 5 from J; bases not matched to a gene: 8. CDR1 is SGHVS and CDR2 is FNYEAQ in the germline V gene. The CDR3 is made up of 15 amino acids.

J is TRBJ2-3 and V is TRBV4-1; 7 nucleotides line up with TRBD2. Germline CDR1 and CDR2: MGHRA and YSYEKL. The V segment lost 1 base and the J segment 4 bases; nucleotides outside the gene matches: 5. This CDR3 contains 15 residues. The CDR3 DNA reads TGCGCCAGCAGCCAAGTGGGAGGGTATCCAGATACGCAGTATTTT. Translating it yields CASSQVGGYPDTQYF.

V usage is TRBV1 and J usage is TRBJ2-1; the D call TRBD2 from the table was never checked on the DNA. TRBV1 is assigned pseudogene status. CDR3 length: 16 residues. CDR3 sequence reads: CASSPLAARPSNEQFF. The CDR3 DNA reads TGCGCCAGCAGCCCACTAGCGGCAAGGCCTTCCAATGAGCAGTTCTTC.

CDR3 nucleotides: TGTGCCAGCGCAGTCAGGGAGGCTCAAGAGACCCAGTACTTC. Protein sequence: CASAVREAQETQYF. The chain employs TRBV28 and TRBJ2-5; D may be TRBD2 (6 bases). Germline assignment: CDR1 MDHEN and CDR2 SYDVKM. Trimming removed 8 bases at V and 2 bases at J, with 15 bases between. The CDR3 is made up of 14 amino acids.

The genes are TRBV7-1 and TRBJ2-3, with D perhaps TRBD2 (5 bases). TRBV7-1 is noted as an ORF with a role that remains uncertain. Trimming shortened V by 3 bases and J by 4 bases, and 11 bases separated the two germline ends. This CDR3 is built from 14 residues. The CDR3 nucleotides are TGTGCCAGCAGCTCTACTAGTCCCTCAGATACGCAGTATTTT. This gives the protein CASSSTSPSDTQYF.

With regard to this clone: One or more nucleotides could not be called with certainty, so the encoded amino acid is given as X. This rearrangement joins TRBV19 to TRBJ2-1; no clear D. The CDR3 length is 14 residues. Per germline, CDR1 LNHDA and CDR2 SQIVND (reference sequence). V was trimmed by 3 bases and J by 6 bases, leaving 12 bases between them. CDR3 sequence: CASSMLSXPNEQFF. Here the CDR3 DNA reads TGTGCCAGTAGTATGTTGTCTCYTCCCAATGAGCAGTTCTTC.

The V call is TRBV11-3, the J call TRBJ1-2; D is perhaps TRBD1 (5 bases). This CDR3 contains 18 residues. Germline V gives CDR1 SGHNT, CDR2 YENEEA. V lost 3 bases to trimming and J lost 5 bases, with 25 bases between them. CDR3 in DNA: TGTGCCAGCAGCTTGGCTGGCAGGGAATCCTTCCTTCGGTATGGCTACACCTTC. The encoded protein is CASSLAGRESFLRYGYTF.

In its sample, this clone was seen a few times. CDR3 bases: TGTGCCAGCAGCGAAGGGTCTAGCACAGATACGCAGTATTTT. This encodes CASSEGSSTDTQYF. The chain employs TRBV11-3 and TRBJ2-3; D remains ambiguous. This CDR3 region has 14 residues. The V end lost 5 bases, the J end lost 0 bases, and 9 bases lay between the germline ends. Germline V CDR1 and CDR2: SGHNT, YENEEA.

V is TRBV12-5 and J is TRBJ2-5; D might be TRBD2 (5 bases). Germline loops: CDR1 LGHNT, CDR2 FRNRAP. The ends were cut back, 1 base at V and 4 bases at J, with 13 bases in the middle. The CDR3 contains 15 residues. The CDR3 sequence: CASGLGEGRGETQYF. As DNA, the CDR3 is TGTGCTAGTGGTTTGGGAGAGGGCCGGGGAGAGACCCAGTACTTC.

The chain has TRBV23-1 and TRBJ2-1, with D tentatively TRBD2 (7 bases). TRBV23-1 has ORF status, its function being uncertain. This CDR3 is 14 amino acids long. Trimming removed 6 bases from V and 2 bases from J, with 11 bases in between. The CDR3 nucleotides are TGCGCCAGCAGCTTCGGGGGGCCCTACAATGAGCAGTTCTTC. Protein: CASSFGGPYNEQFF.

V is TRBV11-3 and J is TRBJ2-7; D may be TRBD1 or TRBD2 (5 bases each). CDR3 length: 15 amino acids. V was shortened by 2 bases and J by 1 base, with 12 bases between the two germline ends. Germline assignment: CDR1 SGHNT and CDR2 YENEEA. The CDR3 reads CASSLYGTLSYEQYF. The CDR3 DNA reads as TGTGCCAGCAGCTTATATGGGACCCTATCCTACGAGCAGTACTTC.

This clone was seen only a few times. This sequence joins TRBV6-8 and TRBJ2-1; D might be TRBD2 (5 bases). Germline CDR1 is MNHGY and CDR2 is SAAAGT. Deletions cut 4 bases from V and 3 bases from J, with 13 bases between. This CDR3 is 15 amino acids long. The CDR3 reads CASSLAPGSYNEQFF. CDR3 nucleotides: TGTGCCAGCAGTTTAGCTCCGGGGAGCTACAATGAGCAGTTCTTC.

The chain uses TRBV6-8 and TRBJ1-5; 7 bases align to TRBD1. Per the germline V gene, CDR1 is MNHGY and CDR2 is SAAAGT. This CDR3 spans 14 amino acids. Trimming took 7 bases from V and 4 from J; bases not matched to a gene: 7. The CDR3 nucleotides are TGTGCCAGCACCGATTGGGGACAGAATCAGCCCCAGCATTTT. Translating it yields CASTDWGQNQPQHF.